A single sample is the source of the 30 T cell receptor beta chains below, sequenced in a study of shared clonotypes between healthy human individuals. Sequencing was performed with immunoSEQ multiplex PCR; in TCRdb, only in-frame clones are kept and a portion is missing. This sample has about 590,000 clones, with 95% to 96% found just once. As defined, naive CD8 cells were CD45RO-negative and positively selected for CCR7, with terminally differentiated effector memory CD45RA+ cells excluded. Material: naive CD8+ T cells sorted from blood. The receptors come from a woman aged 30 to 39 in good health.

This clone appeared a single time. The chain employs TRBV10-1 and TRBJ2-2; D unresolved. The V gene's germline CDR1 is WNHNN and CDR2 SYGVQD (reference sequence). The CDR3 loop spans 15 amino acids. The V and J ends lost 3 bases and 3 bases respectively, with 11 bases between them. DNA for the CDR3: TGCGCCAGCAGTGAAGGGCCCTCGGACACCGGGGAGCTGTTTTTT. Amino acid sequence: CASSEGPSDTGELFF.

The chain is built from TRBV10-3 and TRBJ1-3, with D perhaps TRBD1 (5 bases). The CDR3 length is 15 residues. Trimming shortened V by 6 bases and J by 0 bases, and 12 bases separated the two germline ends. CDR1 ENHRY and CDR2 SYGVKD come from the germline V gene. The CDR3 region has the DNA TGTGCCATCAGACTTGACAGAGACTCTGGAAACACCATATATTTT. Residues: CAIRLDRDSGNTIYF.

The chain combines TRBV6-5 with TRBJ2-7; 8 bases align to TRBD2. The CDR3 is 16 residues long. J was trimmed by 2 bases and V by 0 bases; bases with no gene match: 6. Germline V lookup: CDR1 MNHEY, CDR2 SVGAGI. The CDR3 sequence is CASSYSSGTVPYEQYF. DNA of the CDR3: TGTGCCAGCAGTTACTCTAGCGGGACGGTTCCCTACGAGCAGTACTTC.

This rearrangement joins TRBV4-1 to TRBJ2-1; D gene unclear. The CDR3 covers 16 residues. Germline V lookup: CDR1 MGHRA, CDR2 YSYEKL. Trimming pared 1 base from V and 0 bases from J, leaving 10 bases between. DNA for the CDR3: TGCGCCAGCAGCCAAGCCGCATACAGCTCCTACAATGAGCAGTTCTTC. Its translation is CASSQAAYSSYNEQFF.

This chain joins TRBV30 and TRBJ1-5; perhaps TRBD1 as D (5 bases). V was cut by 0 bases and J by 7 bases, with 19 bases left in between. Germline loops: CDR1 GTSNPN, CDR2 SVGIG (reference sequence). The CDR3 has 16 residues. The CDR3: CAWSVQGQDIRQPQHF. The CDR3, as DNA: TGTGCCTGGAGTGTACAAGGTCAGGACATAAGACAGCCCCAGCATTTT.

The V call is TRBV2, the J call TRBJ1-1; D is unresolved. V gave up 1 base and J gave up 4 bases, with 10 bases separating them. The length of the CDR3 is 14 residues. Per germline, CDR1 SNHLY and CDR2 FYNNEI. In DNA form, the CDR3 reads TGTGCCAGCAGTGAAGTGAATCTGGGCACTGAAGCTTTCTTT. Residues: CASSEVNLGTEAFF.

V usage is TRBV28 and J usage is TRBJ1-2; D uncertain. Germline V gene sequence: CDR1 MDHEN, CDR2 SYDVKM. V was pared by 6 bases and J by 4 bases, with 15 bases between. CDR3 length: 14 amino acids. CDR3 nucleotides: TGTGCCAGCAGGATTACTGACAAACTCTATGGCTACACCTTC. Its protein is CASRITDKLYGYTF.

The genes are TRBV27 and TRBJ2-4, with D unresolved. The ends were cut back, 4 bases at V and 5 bases at J, with 9 bases in the middle. Germline V CDR1 and CDR2: MNHEY, SMNVEV (reference sequence). This CDR3 is built from 13 residues. The CDR3 loop is CASSYGTENIQYF. The CDR3 region has the DNA TGTGCCAGCAGTTACGGAACGGAAAACATTCAGTACTTC.

The genes are TRBV5-1 and TRBJ2-7, with TRBD1 matching 9 bases. V was pared by 4 bases and J by 5 bases, with 7 bases of the junction left unmatched. CDR1 is SGHRS, CDR2 YFSETQ, per germline. This CDR3 contains 14 residues. The DNA of the CDR3 is TGCGCCAGCAGCAGGGGACAGGGAGGCGACGAGCAGTACTTC. It yields the protein CASSRGQGGDEQYF.

V is TRBV28 and J is TRBJ2-7; 12 nucleotides align to TRBD1. Germline-derived CDR1 and CDR2 are MDHEN and SYDVKM. The V gene end was trimmed by 8 bases and the J gene end by 6 bases; junction bases not matched to a gene: 5. The CDR3 covers 13 residues. The CDR3 region is CASDGTGGGEQYF. In nucleotides, the CDR3 is TGTGCCAGCGACGGGACAGGGGGCGGCGAGCAGTACTTC.

This chain joins TRBV28 and TRBJ2-5; D gene unclear. V dropped 5 bases and J dropped 5 bases, with 21 bases sitting between them. The CDR3 length is 16 residues. Per the germline V gene, CDR1 is MDHEN and CDR2 is SYDVKM. CDR3 amino acids: CASSTYWTSHGETQYF. The CDR3 DNA is TGTGCCAGCAGTACCTATTGGACGTCGCACGGGGAGACCCAGTACTTC.

V is TRBV5-5 and J is TRBJ2-2; no firm D call. CDR1 SGHKS and CDR2 YYEKEE come from the germline V gene (reference sequence). The V end was cut by 1 base, the J end by 6 bases, with 7 bases between. The CDR3 has 13 residues. The CDR3 loop is CASSLQRAGELFF. The CDR3 DNA reads TGTGCCAGCAGCTTGCAGCGCGCCGGGGAGCTGTTTTTT.

This CDR3 reads CASSLYRTSGYNEQFF. CDR3 bases: TGTGCCAGCAGTTTATACCGGACTAGCGGTTACAATGAGCAGTTCTTC. The chain recombines TRBV27 with TRBJ2-1, with 10 bases identical to TRBD2. Trimming at V came to 1 base and at J to 4 bases, leaving 4 bases not matched to a gene. CDR3 length: 16 residues. Germline CDR1 is MNHEY and CDR2 is SMNVEV (reference sequence).

This chain joins TRBV13 and TRBJ2-1; 9 bases match TRBD1. The V segment lost 10 bases and the J segment 8 bases; nucleotides outside the gene matches: 15. The V gene's germline CDR1 is PRHDT and CDR2 FYEKMQ (reference sequence). The CDR3 is made up of 15 amino acids. CDR3 amino acids: CATSPGQGVFDEQFF. CDR3 sequence (DNA): TGTGCCACAAGCCCGGGACAGGGCGTTTTCGATGAGCAGTTCTTC.

The J gene is TRBJ1-3, the V gene TRBV6-1; no definite D call. This CDR3 spans 15 amino acids. Germline V CDR1 and CDR2: MNHNS, SASEGT. The ends were cut back, 3 bases at V and 0 bases at J, with 9 bases in the middle. The CDR3, as DNA: TGTGCCAGCAGTGAGGGCCGGACCTCTGGAAACACCATATATTTT. Translating gives CASSEGRTSGNTIYF.

The chain has TRBV19 and TRBJ1-2; D perhaps matches TRBD1 (5 bases). The V and J ends lost 3 bases and 4 bases respectively, with 9 bases between them. Per the germline V gene, CDR1 is LNHDA and CDR2 is SQIVND (reference sequence). This CDR3 region has 13 residues. The CDR3 DNA reads TGTGCCAGTAGTATGGGGGTGAGCTATGGCTACACCTTC. Its protein is CASSMGVSYGYTF. Variable domain in full (rest from reference TRBV19 and TRBJ1-2): DGGITQSPKYLFRKEGQNVTLSCEQNLNHDAMYWYRQDPGQGLRLIYYSQIVNDFQKGDIAEGYSVSREKKESFPLTVTSAQKNPTAFYLCASSMGVSYGYTFGSGTRLTVV.

This clone was counted a single time. This chain connects TRBV27 to TRBJ2-7; 10 bases match TRBD2. Germline V gene sequence: CDR1 MNHEY, CDR2 SMNVEV (reference sequence). The V gene end was trimmed by 4 bases and the J gene end by 6 bases; junction bases not matched to a gene: 6. The CDR3 totals 14 residues. DNA for the CDR3: TGTGCCAGCAGTTCTAGCGGGAGCTCTCGCGAGCAGTACTTC. Protein: CASSSSGSSREQYF.

The CDR3 loop reads CASGGGPTDTQYF. The DNA of the CDR3 is TGTGCTAGTGGTGGTGGTCCCACAGATACGCAGTATTTT. The chain combines TRBV12-5 with TRBJ2-3, with no clear D. The CDR3 spans 13 residues. Trimming took 5 bases from V and 2 from J, leaving 8 bases between them. CDR1 and CDR2 from the germline V gene are LGHNT and FRNRAP.

The genes are TRBV29-1 and TRBJ2-7; D gene unclear. This CDR3 is 11 amino acids long. From germline, CDR1 is SQVTM and CDR2 ANQGSEA. Between the trimmed V and J ends, which lost 4 bases and 5 bases, there was a span of 9 bases. CDR3: CSVVYGDEQYF. DNA for the CDR3: TGCAGCGTTGTATATGGGGACGAGCAGTACTTC.

The rearrangement links TRBV4-1 to TRBJ2-3; D unclear. Germline assignment: CDR1 MGHRA and CDR2 YSYEKL. The CDR3 runs to 14 residues. V lost 0 bases and J 11 bases, leaving 15 bases between the germline ends. CDR3 amino acids: CASSQEISGSMQYF. The CDR3 DNA reads as TGCGCCAGCAGCCAAGAAATTAGTGGGTCGATGCAGTATTTT.

This chain links TRBV7-9 with TRBJ2-7; no clear D gene. The V end was cut by 4 bases, the J end by 4 bases, with 8 bases between. From germline, CDR1 is SEHNR and CDR2 FQNEAQ (reference sequence). This CDR3 is 12 amino acids long. CDR3 nucleotides: TGTGCCAGCAGCTCGGTACTTTACGAGCAGTACTTC. Translation: CASSSVLYEQYF.

The chain recombines TRBV7-9 with TRBJ2-1; 8 positions match TRBD2. Germline V gene sequence: CDR1 SEHNR, CDR2 FQNEAQ (reference sequence). This CDR3 has 16 residues. With 3 bases clipped from V and 7 bases from J, the junction kept 11 bases outside the gene matches. The DNA for the CDR3 is TGTGCCAGCAGCTTCACTAGCGGAGGAGATAAGAATGAGCAGTTCTTC. Residues: CASSFTSGGDKNEQFF.

The chain uses TRBV30 and TRBJ2-1; tentative D call: TRBD1 (5 bases). With 4 bases removed from V and 5 bases from J, the gap between germline ends came to 12 bases. The CDR3 sequence is 13 residues long. CDR1 is GTSNPN and CDR2 is SVGIG in the germline V gene (reference sequence). The CDR3 DNA follows: TGTGCCTGGACGGTGGCAGGGAACAATGAGCAGTTCTTC. It yields the protein CAWTVAGNNEQFF. Variable domain in full (rest from reference TRBV30 and TRBJ2-1): SQTIHQWPATLVQPVGSPLSLECTVEGTSNPNLYWYRQAAGRGLQLLFYSVGIGQISSEVPQNLSASRPQDRQFILSSKKLLLSDSGFYLCAWTVAGNNEQFFGPGTRLTVL.

V and J are TRBV27 and TRBJ2-1; 7 bases agree with TRBD2. The CDR3 has 15 residues. Per germline, CDR1 MNHEY and CDR2 SMNVEV (reference sequence). After removal of 6 bases from V and 1 base from J, the junction contained 6 bases not matched to a gene. CDR3 bases: TGTGCCAGCAGCGTGGGGGGAGGGTCCTACAATGAGCAGTTCTTC. Translating it yields CASSVGGGSYNEQFF.

The rearrangement links TRBV5-8 to TRBJ2-1; 8 bases agree with TRBD2. Per the germline V gene, CDR1 is SGHTS and CDR2 is YDEGEE. The CDR3 has 13 residues. V shed 3 bases and J 9 bases; nucleotides not matched to a gene: 5. In DNA, the CDR3 is TGTGCCAGCAGCTCGGGGGGGTCGGGTGAGCAGTTCTTC. It is translated as CASSSGGSGEQFF. The variable domain in full, with the rest retrieved from reference TRBV5-8 and TRBJ2-1, is EAGVTQSPTHLIKTRGQQATLRCSPISGHTSVYWYQQALGLGLQFLLWYDEGEERNRGNFPPRFSGRQFPNYSSELNVNALELEDSALYLCASSSGGSGEQFFGPGTRLTVL.

The V gene is TRBV19, the J gene TRBJ2-3, with 9 bases aligning to TRBD2. Trimming removed 4 bases from V and 4 bases from J; junction bases left unmatched: 9. This CDR3 has 16 amino acids. Germline-derived CDR1 and CDR2 are LNHDA and SQIVND (reference sequence). The CDR3: CASSTLAGWSADTQYF. The CDR3 nucleotides read TGTGCCAGTAGTACCCTAGCGGGATGGAGCGCAGATACGCAGTATTTT.

The chain joins TRBV6-8 to TRBJ2-2; the D gene is possibly TRBD1 (5 bases). The V and J ends lost 6 bases and 4 bases respectively, with 18 bases between them. The CDR3 is 16 amino acids. CDR1 and CDR2 from the germline V gene are MNHGY and SAAAGT. The CDR3 sequence: CASRGGHPPSTGELFF. Written as DNA, the CDR3 is TGTGCCAGCAGGGGCGGACATCCTCCGTCCACCGGGGAGCTGTTTTTT.

V and J are TRBV11-2 and TRBJ2-7, with 8 bases matching TRBD2. Germline lookup yields CDR1 SGHAT and CDR2 FQNNGV. Germline trimming cut 5 bases from V and 0 bases from J; bases unmatched to any gene: 3. CDR3 length: 14 amino acids. CDR3 sequence: CASSVAGSSYEQYF. The DNA of the CDR3 is TGTGCCAGCAGCGTAGCGGGAAGCTCCTACGAGCAGTACTTC.

The rearrangement links TRBV19 to TRBJ2-5, with 8 positions matching TRBD2. CDR1 and CDR2 (germline): LNHDA, SQIVND (reference sequence). Germline trimming cut 4 bases from V and 2 bases from J; bases unmatched to any gene: 6. The CDR3 is 15 amino acids. CDR3 sequence: CASSKLAGIQETQYF. The CDR3 DNA is TGTGCCAGTAGTAAGTTAGCGGGAATTCAAGAGACCCAGTACTTC.

The chain employs TRBV4-1 and TRBJ2-7, with D possibly being TRBD1 or TRBD2 (6 bases each). V was pared by 2 bases and J by 2 bases, with 13 bases between. This CDR3 has 15 residues. CDR1 and CDR2 (germline): MGHRA, YSYEKL. As DNA, the CDR3 is TGCGCCAGCAGCCAAATAGCGGAGGGGGCCTACGAGCAGTACTTC. It translates to CASSQIAEGAYEQYF.